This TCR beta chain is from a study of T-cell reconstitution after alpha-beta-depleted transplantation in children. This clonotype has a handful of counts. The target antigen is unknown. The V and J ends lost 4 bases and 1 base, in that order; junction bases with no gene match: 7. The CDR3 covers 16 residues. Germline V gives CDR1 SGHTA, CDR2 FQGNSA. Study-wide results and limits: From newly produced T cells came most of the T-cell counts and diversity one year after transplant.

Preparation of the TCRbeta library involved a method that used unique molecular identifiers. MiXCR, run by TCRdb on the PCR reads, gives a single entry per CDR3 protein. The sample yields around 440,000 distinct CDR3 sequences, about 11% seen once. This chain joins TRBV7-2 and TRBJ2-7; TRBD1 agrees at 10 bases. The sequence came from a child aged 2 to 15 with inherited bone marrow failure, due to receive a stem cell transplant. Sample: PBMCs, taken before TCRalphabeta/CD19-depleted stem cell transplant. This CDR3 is CASSSMDRGTSYEQYF. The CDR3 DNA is TGTGCCAGCAGCTCAATGGACAGGGGGACTTCCTACGAGCAGTACTTC.